This TCR beta chain was observed in a study of HIV-infected patients and healthy controls. Study findings and constraints: Healthy control repertoires had roughly threefold more distinct CDR3s than untreated HIV+ repertoires, and higher Shannon diversity.

Note on this clonotype: Its target is unknown.

cDNA was made from about 480 ng RNA using alpha and beta constant primers. Alpha and beta chain libraries were made separately by chain-specific third strand synthesis with multiplexing indices. TCRdb ran MiXCR on the 5' RACE reads and lists one entry per CDR3 protein. This repertoire shows about 8,100 distinct CDR3 sequences, under 6.5% found once; its top ten account for approximately 23%. The repertoire came from unfractionated whole blood and reflected all unsorted peripheral T cells. Trimming took off 6 bases at V and 2 bases at J, with 10 bases between the two ends. The germline V gene has CDR1 SNHLY and CDR2 FYNNEI. This CDR3 is 13 amino acids long.

V gene TRBV2 combines with J gene TRBJ1-1; TRBD1 is a possible D gene (6 bases). This receptor was taken from an adult with HIV infection. Sequenced material: blood, taken before antiretroviral therapy. CDR3 nucleotides: TGTGCCAGCAGCGGACAGATCAACACTGAAGCTTTCTTT. Translation: CASSGQINTEAFF.